A selection of T cell receptor beta chains follows, all from one sample in a study of blood T cells in healthy people across ages. From the 5' RACE reads, TCRdb called clonotypes with MiXCR, one entry per CDR3 protein. This sample yields 660,000 or so distinct CDR3 sequences, of which 58% are seen a single time; over 30% belongs to the top ten. The sample was blood. These receptors all stem from a man aged 55 to 70 in good health. CDR3s include the opening cysteine and the closing phenylalanine or tryptophan. Fields, in order: D gene, J gene, CDR3 length, V gene, clone size, CDR3 DNA, CDR3 protein. D genes are given only for firm matches. Clone size is not always given. Where it is, it says once, few, many or a class for expanded clones.

>-|TRBJ1-6|14|TRBV4-3|-
TGCGCCAGCAGCCAAGATTCCTCCAATTCACCCCTCCACTTT
CASSQDSSNSPLHF
>TRBD2|TRBJ2-5|17|TRBV20-1|once
TGCAGTGCTAGTCCGGGACTAGCGGGGGCCGTTCAAGAGACCCAGTACTTC
CSASPGLAGAVQETQYF
>-|TRBJ2-5|10|TRBV7-9|-
TGTGCCAGCAGCGGCGGAGGCCAGTACTTC
CASSGGGQYF
>-|TRBJ2-3|13|TRBV9|few
TGTGCCAGCACTTCCTGGGCGGCAGATACGCAGTATTTT
CASTSWAADTQYF
>-|TRBJ2-1|12|TRBV4-1|-
TGCGCCAGCAATCGAAACTCTGCCGAGCAGTTCTTC
CASNRNSAEQFF
>-|TRBJ1-2|15|TRBV5-1|-
TGCGCCAGCAGCCTGGGCGGGACGGACTCGGCCGGGTGCACCTTC
CASSLGGTDSAGCTF
>-|TRBJ2-1|15|TRBV6-6|-
TGTGCCAGCAGTTCCACCATAAGCTCCTACAACGAGCAGTTCTTC
CASSSTISSYNEQFF
>TRBD1|TRBJ1-1|16|TRBV13|once
TGTGCCAGCAGCTTCCCCCGCCAGGGGGCGAGTACTGAAGCTTTCTTT
CASSFPRQGASTEAFF
>-|TRBJ2-3|15|TRBV7-2|few
TGTGCCAGCAGCTCTACCGGGGTGGTCACAGATACGCAGTATTTT
CASSSTGVVTDTQYF
>TRBD2|TRBJ2-3|16|TRBV5-1|few
TGCGCCAGCAGCGTGACTAGCGGGGGATTCACAGATACGCAGTATTTT
CASSVTSGGFTDTQYF
>TRBD1|TRBJ2-2|14|TRBV2|-
TGTGCCAGCAGTCCGGACAGGTACACCGGGGAGCTGTTTTTT
CASSPDRYTGELFF
>-|TRBJ2-3|14|TRBV12-3/TRBV12-4|many
TGTGCCAGCAGTTTTGGGGGGGCCGGAGATATGGAATATTTT
CASSFGGAGDMEYF
>-|TRBJ2-7|14|TRBV5-1|-
TGCGCCAGCAGCGTGGACAGTAACTCCTACGAGCAGTACTTC
CASSVDSNSYEQYF
>-|TRBJ1-5|12|TRBV3-1|-
TGTGCCAGCAGCCAAGGGGAACAGCCCCAGCATTTT
CASSQGEQPQHF
>-|TRBJ1-2|11|TRBV5-1|-
TGCGCCAGCAGGGGGGTCTATGGCTACACCTTC
CASRGVYGYTF
>-|TRBJ2-3|15|TRBV11-2|-
TGCGCCAGCAGCTTAGTCCCGCTAGTCGCAGATACGCAGTATTTT
CASSLVPLVADTQYF
>-|TRBJ2-7|16|TRBV7-2|-
TGTGCCAGCAGCTTAGCGTTATCGGGGAGTACCTACGAGCAGTACTTC
CASSLALSGSTYEQYF
>-|TRBJ2-3|15|TRBV24-1|once
TGTGTCACCTCTTTGGCCGGGGATATCACAGATACGCAGTATTTT
CVTSLAGDITDTQYF
>-|TRBJ1-6|17|TRBV6-1|once
TGTGCCAGCAGTGAACGACAGGTTGGGTCGTTTAATTCACCCCTCCACTTT
CASSERQVGSFNSPLHF
>TRBD1|TRBJ2-5|16|TRBV10-1|-
TGCGCCAGCAGTGAGTCCGGGACAGGGAAACAAGAGACCCAGTACTTC
CASSESGTGKQETQYF
>-|TRBJ2-1|14|TRBV5-1|-
TGCGCCAGCAGCTTGGCGTCCGCTCGCAATGAGCAGTTCTTC
CASSLASARNEQFF
>-|TRBJ2-3|15|TRBV5-5|once
TGTGCCAGCAGCTTGTCGACAGGACCCACAGATACGCAGTATTTT
CASSLSTGPTDTQYF
>-|TRBJ2-5|16|TRBV5-1|once
TGCGCCAACAGCGTTGCAGCCGACAGGCACCAAGAGACCCAGTACTTC
CANSVAADRHQETQYF
>TRBD1|TRBJ1-4|15|TRBV4-1|few
TGCGCCAGCAGCCAGGGACAGGGGACTAATGAAAAACTGTTTTTT
CASSQGQGTNEKLFF
>-|TRBJ1-1|13|TRBV25-1|few
TGTGCCAGCAGTGAGGTGGGGAACACTGAAGCTTTCTTT
CASSEVGNTEAFF
>TRBD2|TRBJ2-2|15|TRBV20-1|-
TGCAGTGCTAGAGATGTAGCGGGGGGGCCCGGGGAGCTGTTTTTT
CSARDVAGGPGELFF
>-|TRBJ1-2|14|TRBV6-5|-
TGTGCCAGCAGTTACGTTAGGGGGGGATCTGGCTACACCTTC
CASSYVRGGSGYTF